The 5 T cell receptor beta chains reported below all come from one sample, sequenced in a study of shared clonotypes between healthy human individuals. Profiling relied on immunoSEQ multiplex PCR, and the TCRdb table lists in-frame clones only, not all of them. The sample has hundreds of thousands of clones; approximately 74% are singletons. Sequencing input: memory CD4+ T cells sorted from blood. Subset defined: CD45RA-negative fraction. The origin of the receptors is a man under 40 in good health.

The rearrangement links TRBV28 to TRBJ1-5; D call uncertain. V lost 3 bases to trimming and J lost 3 bases, with 9 bases between them. CDR1 is MDHEN, CDR2 SYDVKM, per germline. The CDR3 is made up of 14 amino acids. The CDR3 loop reads CASSLSGPNQPQHF. CDR3 DNA: TGTGCCAGCAGTTTGTCCGGTCCCAATCAGCCCCAGCATTTT.

CDR3 sequence: CASSLTGVSEQYF. CDR3 nucleotides: TGCGCCAGCAGCTTAACGGGAGTCTCCGAGCAGTACTTC. The chain uses TRBV5-1 and TRBJ2-7, with TRBD2 as a possible D gene (6 bases). Germline values: CDR1 SGHRS, CDR2 YFSETQ. This CDR3 has 13 amino acids. Trimming cost V 2 bases and J 6 bases, with 12 bases left between them.

This clone was observed a single time. The CDR3 nucleotides read TGCAGCGTGATGGGGGGCTCCTACGAGCAGTACTTC. Its translation: CSVMGGSYEQYF. The chain is built from TRBV29-1 and TRBJ2-7; D is possibly TRBD2 (6 bases). This CDR3 comprises 12 residues. CDR1 and CDR2 (germline): SQVTM, ANQGSEA. V gave up 6 bases and J gave up 0 bases, with 9 bases separating them.

This clone was counted once. V gene TRBV7-9 combines with J gene TRBJ2-2; tentatively, D is TRBD2 (5 bases). This CDR3 contains 15 residues. Germline values: CDR1 SEHNR, CDR2 FQNEAQ (reference sequence). Trimming removed 3 bases from V and 4 bases from J, with 12 bases in between. This chain's CDR3 is CASSFWAGPTGELFF. DNA for the CDR3: TGTGCCAGCAGCTTCTGGGCGGGTCCCACCGGGGAGCTGTTTTTT.

The genes are TRBV7-6 and TRBJ2-2, with TRBD1 identical over 8 bases. The CDR3 is 15 residues long. The J segment lost 3 bases and the V segment lost 3 bases, leaving 3 bases of the junction unmatched. Germline CDR1 SGHVS, CDR2 FNYEAQ. CDR3 sequence: CASSFGTGDTGELFF. The DNA for the CDR3 is TGTGCCAGCAGCTTTGGGACAGGAGACACCGGGGAGCTGTTTTTT.